One and the same sample provided the 15 T cell receptor beta chains below, sequenced in a study of blood T cell repertoires in COVID-19. The table came from immunoSEQ multiplex PCR; TCRdb's copy has only in-frame clones and leaves some out. The sample has about 80,000 clones, about 80% seen once. The source material was peripheral blood. All receptors come from a man older than 75 with acute or convalescent COVID-19.

The gene calls are TRBV3-1 (or the pseudogene TRBV3-2) and TRBJ1-2; 7 nucleotides agree with TRBD1. The CDR3 length is 17 residues. V was pared by 0 bases and J by 4 bases, with 11 bases of the junction left unmatched. Germline V gives CDR1 LGHDT, CDR2 YNNKEL (reference sequence). DNA of the CDR3: TGTGCCAGCAGCCAAGATAGGCACAGGGGTCTGTTCTATGGCTACACCTTC. Translating gives CASSQDRHRGLFYGYTF.

The V call is TRBV9, the J call TRBJ1-3; 7 nucleotides agree with TRBD1. Losses at the gene ends were 3 bases for V and 2 bases for J; bases not matched to a gene: 5. This CDR3 spans 15 amino acids. Germline V CDR1 and CDR2: SGDLS, YYNGEE. The CDR3 here is CASSEGQRPGNTIYF. The CDR3, as DNA: TGTGCCAGCAGCGAGGGACAGCGGCCTGGAAACACCATATATTTT.

The rearrangement uses TRBV2 and TRBJ2-7; 7 bases match TRBD1. The CDR3 is 12 amino acids. V was clipped by 8 bases and J by 4 bases; unmatched bases: 5. Germline V gene data show CDR1 as SNHLY and CDR2 as FYNNEI. Here the CDR3 reads CASSSRGYEQYF. CDR3 nucleotide sequence: TGTGCCAGCTCCTCCAGGGGGTACGAGCAGTACTTC.

The chain is built from TRBV7-6 and TRBJ2-6; the match to TRBD1 covers 12 bases. The J segment lost 3 bases and the V segment lost 3 bases, leaving 3 bases of the junction unmatched. Per the germline V gene, CDR1 is SGHVS and CDR2 is FNYEAQ. The CDR3 extends over 17 amino acids. The CDR3 nucleotides read TGTGCCAGCAGCTTGGGACAGGGGGCGCTTGGGGCCAACGTCCTGACTTTC. Residues: CASSLGQGALGANVLTF.

The gene calls are TRBV12-5 and TRBJ1-6, with a weak D call TRBD1 (6 bases). Trimming cost V 5 bases and J 9 bases, with 14 bases left between them. Looked up from germline, CDR1 is LGHNT and CDR2 is FRNRAP. This CDR3 is built from 14 residues. CDR3 bases: TGTGCTAGTGGTCAGGGGCAGGGAATTTCACCCCTCCACTTT. As protein: CASGQGQGISPLHF.

V usage is TRBV5-1 and J usage is TRBJ1-5, with 8 positions matching TRBD1. The V gene's germline CDR1 is SGHRS and CDR2 YFSETQ. The CDR3 runs 14 residues. The J segment lost 8 bases and the V segment lost 1 base, leaving 5 bases of the junction unmatched. CDR3 DNA: TGCGCCAGCAGCTTGACGACAGGGGAGGAGCCCCAGCATTTT. Its translation: CASSLTTGEEPQHF.

The chain combines TRBV7-2 with TRBJ1-2; D unresolved. Germline CDR1 and CDR2: SGHTA and FQGNSA. The CDR3 spans 15 residues. V lost 6 bases and J lost 4, with 18 bases in between. The CDR3 spells CASSQISDPSYGYTF. CDR3 DNA: TGTGCCAGCAGTCAGATATCCGACCCTAGCTATGGCTACACCTTC.

This chain links TRBV12-5 with TRBJ1-1, with D hard to call. V was cut by 3 bases and J by 6 bases, with 11 bases left in between. The CDR3 contains 13 residues. CDR1 is LGHNT, CDR2 FRNRAP, per germline. In DNA form, the CDR3 reads TGTGCTAGTGGTTTACTGGAGGTCCCTGAAGCTTTCTTT. Translated: CASGLLEVPEAFF.

This chain joins TRBV2 and TRBJ1-6; 8 positions match TRBD1. CDR3 size: 15 residues. Germline CDR1 and CDR2: SNHLY and FYNNEI. J gave up 6 bases and V 5 bases, and 6 bases lay outside the gene matches. CDR3 coding DNA: TGTGCCAGCAGTTTCCGGACAGGGTCTAATTCACCCCTCCACTTT. Protein product: CASSFRTGSNSPLHF.

Here the CDR3 DNA reads TGTGCCAGCAGCGCGAACGGGGGTATCACCGGGGAGCTGTTTTTT. Protein sequence: CASSANGGITGELFF. The chain is built from TRBV11-3 and TRBJ2-2, with D maybe TRBD2 (6 bases). V was pared by 5 bases and J by 4 bases, with 14 bases between. The CDR3 has 15 residues. Germline CDR1 SGHNT, CDR2 YENEEA.

The rearrangement links TRBV11-2 to TRBJ2-2; 10 bases are shared with TRBD2. The CDR3 consists of 17 residues. V lost 1 base and J lost 7; bases outside the gene matches: 9. Germline-derived CDR1 and CDR2 are SGHAT and FQNNGV. The CDR3 region is CASSLAFTSGEGGELFF. In nucleotides, the CDR3 is TGTGCCAGCAGCTTAGCGTTTACTAGCGGGGAGGGCGGGGAGCTGTTTTTT.

The table lists this clone with a count of one. The chain is built from TRBV6-5 and TRBJ2-1; 7 bases are a match to TRBD2. The CDR3 has 16 residues. The J segment lost 0 bases and the V segment lost 2 bases, leaving 4 bases of the junction unmatched. In germline, CDR1 is MNHEY, CDR2 SVGAGI. CDR3 residues: CASSYVGTNSYNEQFF. Written as DNA, the CDR3 is TGTGCCAGCAGTTACGTCGGGACTAACTCCTACAATGAGCAGTTCTTC.

The chain combines TRBV7-9 with TRBJ1-3; 8 bases match TRBD1. This CDR3 spans 17 amino acids. The germline CDR1 and CDR2 sequences are SEHNR and FQNEAQ (reference sequence). V lost 1 base and J lost 0; bases outside the gene matches: 5. In nucleotides, the CDR3 is TGTGCCAGCAGCTTAGGGACAGGGCCTTCCTCTGGAAACACCATATATTTT. Translation gives CASSLGTGPSSGNTIYF.

J is TRBJ2-1 and V is TRBV19; 14 nucleotides line up with TRBD2. Per the germline V gene, CDR1 is LNHDA and CDR2 is SQIVND (reference sequence). The CDR3 has 17 amino acids. V lost 2 bases and J lost 3; bases outside the gene matches: 3. The CDR3 region is CASSILTSGGVYNEQFF. In DNA, the CDR3 is TGTGCCAGTAGTATACTGACTAGCGGGGGGGTCTACAATGAGCAGTTCTTC.

The chain joins TRBV6-5 to TRBJ1-3; tentatively, D is TRBD1 (5 bases). This CDR3 comprises 12 residues. The germline V gene has CDR1 MNHEY and CDR2 SVGAGI. Deletions cut 7 bases from V and 4 bases from J, with 8 bases between. CDR3 sequence (DNA): TGTGCCAGCAACTCAGGGGGAAACACCATATATTTT. Residues: CASNSGGNTIYF.